The 28 T cell receptor beta chains in this list originate from one sample, sequenced in a study of regulatory T cells in long-lasting Graves disease. Combining iRepertoire HTBI primers with Arm-PCR of CDR3 regions, the authors built TCR beta libraries. Each CDR3 protein gets one entry after TCRdb re-called the multiplex PCR reads with MiXCR. The data contain roughly 320,000 distinct CDR3 sequences, over 15% of them singletons. Time point indicated: newly diagnosed GD, antithyroid drugs for less than 3 months. PBMC-extracted RNA yielded the TCR library. These same data were also listed under a study on T cells in Graves' hyperthyroidism and ophthalmopathy.

This specimen consisted of peripheral blood mononuclear cells (PBMCs), obtained at new diagnosis, from a patient treated with antithyroid drugs. Receptor source: a man aged 35-49 years with Graves disease.

This clonotype was picked up a small number of times. V usage is TRBV24-1 and J usage is TRBJ2-2; no clear D gene. This CDR3 region has 18 residues. Germline loops: CDR1 KGHDR, CDR2 SFDVKD. Trimming took off 5 bases at V and 1 base at J, with 19 bases between the two ends. Written as DNA, the CDR3 is TGTGCCACCAGTGTCATGGGGTCGAGAGGCCTGAACACCGGGGAGCTGTTTTTT. Protein product: CATSVMGSRGLNTGELFF.

This clonotype was observed a handful of times. V gene TRBV6-1 combines with J gene TRBJ2-1; TRBD2 matches 10 bases. The germline gives CDR1 MNHNS, CDR2 SASEGT. V was clipped by 6 bases and J by 9 bases; unmatched bases: 11. CDR3 length: 15 residues. CDR3: CASSTGLAGEREQFF. The CDR3 DNA reads TGTGCCAGCAGCACGGGGCTAGCGGGGGAACGTGAGCAGTTCTTC.

This clonotype has ten or more counts. V is TRBV15 and J is TRBJ2-5; the match to TRBD1 covers 7 bases. This CDR3 spans 14 amino acids. Germline CDR1 and CDR2: LNHNV and YYDKDF (reference sequence). The V segment lost 2 bases and the J segment 5 bases; nucleotides outside the gene matches: 5. CDR3 sequence: CATSRRQGGETQYF. The CDR3 DNA follows: TGTGCCACCAGCAGAAGACAGGGTGGGGAGACCCAGTACTTC.

This clonotype was observed a handful of times. The genes are TRBV7-9 and TRBJ2-6; TRBD1 is a possible D gene (6 bases). Germline V gene lookup returns CDR1 SEHNR and CDR2 FQNEAQ (reference sequence). Trimming removed 5 bases from V and 10 bases from J, with 18 bases in between. The length of the CDR3 is 15 residues. CDR3 bases: TGTGCCAGCAGCCCATCGGAACAGGGAAAAAACGTCCTGACTTTC. It encodes CASSPSEQGKNVLTF. The full variable domain, with the rest looked up from reference TRBV7-9 and TRBJ2-6, is DTGVSQNPRHKITKRGQNVTFRCDPISEHNRLYWYRQTLGQGPEFLTYFQNEAQLEKSRLLSDRFSAERPKGSFSTLEIQRTEQGDSAMYLCASSPSEQGKNVLTFGAGSRLTVL.

At least ten counts were recorded for this clonotype. The V call is TRBV5-1, the J call TRBJ2-5; no reliable D call. Germline values: CDR1 SGHRS, CDR2 YFSETQ. With 2 bases removed from V and 4 bases from J, the gap between germline ends came to 18 bases. The CDR3 sequence is 16 residues long. The CDR3 spells CASSFAPFDGRETQYF. The DNA of the CDR3 is TGCGCCAGCAGCTTCGCTCCGTTTGATGGTAGAGAGACCCAGTACTTC. Looking up the rest from reference TRBV5-1 and TRBJ2-5 gives the full variable domain: KAGVTQTPRYLIKTRGQQVTLSCSPISGHRSVSWYQQTPGQGLQFLFEYFSETQRNKGNFPGRFSGRQFSNSRSEMNVSTLELGDSALYLCASSFAPFDGRETQYFGPGTRLLVL.

In this sample, this clonotype turned up a few times. The chain has TRBV19 and TRBJ2-3; D ambiguous. This CDR3 region has 13 residues. Trimming removed 2 bases from V and 5 bases from J, with 8 bases in between. Germline CDR1 LNHDA, CDR2 SQIVND (reference sequence). The CDR3 here is CASSINRGDTQYF. The CDR3 DNA follows: TGTGCCAGTAGTATAAACCGCGGAGATACGCAGTATTTT.

The V and J genes are TRBV5-1 and TRBJ2-5; 10 bases map to TRBD2. Germline V gene lookup returns CDR1 SGHRS and CDR2 YFSETQ. V was clipped by 4 bases and J by 5 bases; unmatched bases: 5. CDR3 length: 14 amino acids. The CDR3 protein is CASSQGLASETQYF. The CDR3 DNA reads as TGCGCCAGCAGCCAGGGACTAGCGAGTGAGACCCAGTACTTC.

The rearrangement joins TRBV4-2 to TRBJ2-3; the D call may be TRBD1 or TRBD2 (5 bases each). This CDR3 is built from 16 residues. Trimming removed 0 bases at V and 0 bases at J, with 10 bases between. Germline V lookup: CDR1 LGHNA, CDR2 YNFKEQ. The CDR3 DNA is TGTGCCAGCAGCCAAGAGGGGGTTCTAAGCACAGATACGCAGTATTTT. The encoded protein is CASSQEGVLSTDTQYF.

This clonotype was recorded at least ten times. The V and J genes are TRBV28 and TRBJ1-4; TRBD1 might be the D (6 bases). Germline V gene lookup returns CDR1 MDHEN and CDR2 SYDVKM. Deletions cut 6 bases from V and 5 bases from J, with 16 bases between. The CDR3 runs 15 residues. CDR3 nucleotides: TGTGCCAGCAGCATGGCCGGGACACTGAATGAAAAACTGTTTTTT. Its protein is CASSMAGTLNEKLFF.

This clonotype occurred a few times. The CDR3, as DNA: TGCAGTGCTAGACCCAGGGCAGGGAGCAATCAGCCCCAGCATTTT. Amino acid sequence: CSARPRAGSNQPQHF. The gene calls are TRBV20-1 and TRBJ1-5, with D tentatively TRBD1 (5 bases). Germline V gives CDR1 DFQATT, CDR2 SNEGSKA (reference sequence). Trimming removed 2 bases from V and 1 base from J, with 12 bases in between. CDR3 length equals 15 residues.

This clonotype was seen at least ten times. This chain connects TRBV5-1 to TRBJ2-7; D remains unclear. Germline assignment: CDR1 SGHRS and CDR2 YFSETQ. Trimming took 4 bases from V and 7 from J, leaving 24 bases between them. The CDR3 is 16 residues long. Written as DNA, the CDR3 is TGCGCCAGCAGCCCCCCCCGTCGAACTTTAGCTGATGAGCAGTACTTC. Its translation is CASSPPRRTLADEQYF. The complete variable domain, with remaining parts taken from reference TRBV5-1 and TRBJ2-7, reads KAGVTQTPRYLIKTRGQQVTLSCSPISGHRSVSWYQQTPGQGLQFLFEYFSETQRNKGNFPGRFSGRQFSNSRSEMNVSTLELGDSALYLCASSPPRRTLADEQYFGPGTRLTVT.

This clonotype was observed many times. The gene calls are TRBV2 and TRBJ1-5; TRBD1 is a possible D gene (6 bases). Germline V gives CDR1 SNHLY, CDR2 FYNNEI. The length of the CDR3 is 13 residues. The V and J ends lost 5 bases and 6 bases respectively, with 11 bases between them. The CDR3 DNA is TGTGCCAGCAGTACAACAGGGATTCAGCCCCAGCATTTT. Amino acids: CASSTTGIQPQHF.

The chain combines TRBV2 with TRBJ1-1, with TRBD1 matching over 7 bases. The CDR3 length is 15 residues. V shed 8 bases and J 2 bases; nucleotides not matched to a gene: 11. The germline V gene has CDR1 SNHLY and CDR2 FYNNEI. The CDR3 region has the DNA TGTGCCAGCCTAGCCCAGGGGACAGAAAACACTGAAGCTTTCTTT. It encodes CASLAQGTENTEAFF.

This clonotype was seen many times. The chain combines TRBV12-3 or TRBV12-4 with TRBJ1-1; the D gene is possibly TRBD1 (6 bases). CDR3 length: 15 amino acids. Trimming took 6 bases from V and 1 from J, leaving 15 bases between them. This chain's CDR3 is CASSLRDRPNTEAFF. The CDR3 coding sequence is TGTGCCAGCAGCTTAAGAGACAGGCCGAACACTGAAGCTTTCTTT.

V is TRBV4-3 and J is TRBJ1-1; 7 bases are shared with TRBD1. After removal of 6 bases from V and 4 bases from J, the junction contained 14 bases not matched to a gene. The CDR3 spans 16 residues. From germline, CDR1 is LGHNA and CDR2 YSLEER. CDR3 nucleotides: TGCGCCAGCAGTTACCGGGACAGCGTTTTGGGCACTGAAGCTTTCTTT. Protein sequence: CASSYRDSVLGTEAFF.

This clonotype has ten or more counts. The CDR3 here is CAPPSPDTQYF. CDR3 coding DNA: TGTGCCCCCCCCAGCCCAGATACGCAGTATTTT. V gene TRBV30 combines with J gene TRBJ2-3, with D hard to call. Trimming pared 8 bases from V and 4 bases from J, leaving 10 bases between. The V gene's germline CDR1 is GTSNPN and CDR2 SVGIG (reference sequence). This CDR3 region has 11 residues.

In its sample, this clonotype was seen many times. The V call is TRBV7-3, the J call TRBJ1-1, with unresolved D. The germline V gene encodes CDR1 SGHTA and CDR2 FQGTGA. The V end was cut by 0 bases, the J end by 4 bases, with 6 bases between. This CDR3 comprises 13 residues. In DNA, the CDR3 is TGTGCCAGCAGCTTAACGCCCAGCACTGAAGCTTTCTTT. This translates into CASSLTPSTEAFF.

The V and J genes are TRBV5-4 and TRBJ1-2; 9 bases are shared with TRBD1. Germline V lookup: CDR1 SGHNT, CDR2 YYREEE (reference sequence). CDR3 size: 13 residues. After removal of 4 bases from V and 6 bases from J, the junction contained 4 bases not matched to a gene. The CDR3 bases are TGTGCCAGCAGCGAGGGGACAGGGAATGGCTACACCTTC. Amino acids: CASSEGTGNGYTF.

The V gene is TRBV7-9, the J gene TRBJ2-7, with unresolved D. The CDR3 sequence is 12 residues long. The V end was cut by 5 bases, the J end by 4 bases, with 9 bases between. From germline, CDR1 is SEHNR and CDR2 FQNEAQ (reference sequence). In DNA, the CDR3 is TGTGCCAGCAGCATGGAAGGGTACGAGCAGTACTTC. Amino acids: CASSMEGYEQYF. Supplemented by reference TRBV7-9 and TRBJ2-7, the full variable domain reads DTGVSQNPRHKITKRGQNVTFRCDPISEHNRLYWYRQTLGQGPEFLTYFQNEAQLEKSRLLSDRFSAERPKGSFSTLEIQRTEQGDSAMYLCASSMEGYEQYFGPGTRLTVT.

This clonotype was counted many times. The CDR3 bases are TGTGCCAGCAGTTACTCGAGGGACCATGGAGAGGGCTACACCTTC. Translating gives CASSYSRDHGEGYTF. This chain connects TRBV6-5 to TRBJ1-2; possibly TRBD1 for D (5 bases). V was trimmed by 0 bases and J by 8 bases, leaving 16 bases between them. Germline V gene sequence: CDR1 MNHEY, CDR2 SVGAGI. There are 15 residues in the CDR3.

J is TRBJ1-5 and V is TRBV20-1; a possible D gene is TRBD1 (6 bases). Germline V gene lookup returns CDR1 DFQATT and CDR2 SNEGSKA (reference sequence). Trimming took off 3 bases at V and 6 bases at J, with 12 bases between the two ends. This CDR3 contains 13 residues. CDR3 residues: CSASPRGGQPQHF. Written as DNA, the CDR3 is TGCAGTGCTAGTCCCAGGGGCGGTCAGCCCCAGCATTTT.

Ten or more counts support this clonotype. V gene TRBV6-2 or TRBV6-3 combines with J gene TRBJ2-7; 8 bases align to TRBD1. From germline, CDR1 is MNHEY and CDR2 SVGEGT. Trimming at V came to 0 bases and at J to 2 bases, leaving 6 bases not matched to a gene. This CDR3 has 16 amino acids. The CDR3 sequence is CASSYSRTGNTYEQYF. CDR3 nucleotide sequence: TGTGCCAGCAGTTACTCAAGGACAGGGAATACCTACGAGCAGTACTTC.

This clonotype came up many times. This chain joins TRBV6-1 and TRBJ1-6, with TRBD1 matching over 8 bases. V lost 3 bases to trimming and J lost 5 bases; unmatched junction nucleotides: 6. This CDR3 contains 16 residues. The germline V gene encodes CDR1 MNHNS and CDR2 SASEGT. CDR3 DNA: TGTGCCAGCAGTGACCCTAGGACAGGGAATAATTCACCCCTCCACTTT. Its protein is CASSDPRTGNNSPLHF.

This clonotype was counted between two and nine times. J is TRBJ2-4 and V is TRBV15; D perhaps matches TRBD1 (6 bases). Germline V lookup: CDR1 LNHNV, CDR2 YYDKDF (reference sequence). Trimming left V 4 bases short and J 8 bases short, with 15 bases between. There are 14 residues in the CDR3. CDR3 protein: CATSISGQRHIQYF. CDR3 in DNA: TGTGCCACCAGCATTTCTGGACAGAGGCACATTCAGTACTTC.

This clonotype occurred a few times. The chain couples TRBV19 to TRBJ2-2, with 8 positions matching TRBD1. The J segment lost 5 bases and the V segment lost 10 bases, leaving 3 bases of the junction unmatched. The length of the CDR3 is 12 residues. The germline V gene encodes CDR1 LNHDA and CDR2 SQIVND (reference sequence). For the CDR3, the DNA is TGTGCCATCAGGGGGCAAACCGGGGAGCTGTTTTTT. It codes for CAIRGQTGELFF. The full variable domain, with the rest looked up from reference TRBV19 and TRBJ2-2, is DGGITQSPKYLFRKEGQNVTLSCEQNLNHDAMYWYRQDPGQGLRLIYYSQIVNDFQKGDIAEGYSVSREKKESFPLTVTSAQKNPTAFYLCAIRGQTGELFFGEGSRLTVL.

Concerning this clonotype: A much larger clone lies one base from this, so it may be a read error. The V gene is TRBV18, the J gene TRBJ1-6; D is uncertain. The CDR3 is 15 residues long. Germline CDR1 and CDR2: KGHSH and LQKENI. The CDR3 DNA reads TGTGTCAGCTCATCCGGCAGCGTTTATAATTCACCCCTCCACTTT. Its protein product is CVSSSGSVYNSPLHF. Full variable domain (missing parts from reference TRBV18 and TRBJ1-6): NAGVMQNPRHLVRRRGQEARLRCSPMKGHSHVYWYRQLPEEGLKFMVYLQKENIIDESGMPKERFSAEFPKEGPSILRIQQVVRGDSAAYFCVSSSGSVYNSPLHFGNGTRLTVT.

For the CDR3, the DNA is TGCGCCAGCAGCCAAGACGCCCTGGGACTAGCGGGGGAAAGAGGCACCGGGGAGCTGTTTTTT. As protein: CASSQDALGLAGERGTGELFF. The rearrangement links TRBV4-3 to TRBJ2-2, with 14 bases aligning to TRBD2. V was pared by 0 bases and J by 4 bases, with 13 bases of the junction left unmatched. Germline V gene data show CDR1 as LGHNA and CDR2 as YSLEER. This CDR3 region has 21 residues.

This clonotype was detected many times. The chain couples TRBV28 to TRBJ2-5; no definite D call. Germline V gives CDR1 MDHEN, CDR2 SYDVKM. The V and J ends lost 3 bases and 6 bases respectively, with 5 bases between them. The CDR3 runs to 11 residues. For the CDR3, the DNA is TGTGCCAGCAGTTTGTCGAAGACCCAGTACTTC. Encoded protein: CASSLSKTQYF. Supplemented by reference TRBV28 and TRBJ2-5, the full variable domain reads DVKVTQSSRYLVKRTGEKVFLECVQDMDHENMFWYRQDPGLGLRLIYFSYDVKMKEKGDIPEGYSVSREKKERFSLILESASTNQTSMYLCASSLSKTQYFGPGTRLLVL.